The 10 T cell receptor beta chains reported below all come from one sample, sequenced in a study of CD8 T cells in ankylosing spondylitis. TCRdb re-analysed the 5' RACE reads in MiXCR, keeping a single row per CDR3 protein. The sample records 250,000 or so distinct CDR3 sequences, roughly a quarter being singletons. Input material: blood, either unsorted or a sorted T cell fraction (not recorded which). These TCRs come from a male donor with ankylosing spondylitis or in good health (not recorded which).

The chain is built from TRBV12-3 or TRBV12-4 and TRBJ2-7; D may be TRBD2 (5 bases). This CDR3 has 13 residues. Deletions cut 3 bases from V and 7 bases from J, with 13 bases between. The CDR3 region is CASSLWRPGEQYF. DNA of the CDR3: TGTGCCAGCAGTTTGTGGAGGCCGGGTGAGCAGTACTTC.

The chain links TRBV15 to TRBJ2-1; D not resolved. Germline CDR1 reads LNHNV; CDR2 reads YYDKDF (reference sequence). This CDR3 has 15 amino acids. The ends were cut back, 2 bases at V and 2 bases at J, with 10 bases in the middle. As DNA, the CDR3 is TGTGCCACCAGCAGATCTCGGCCAGCCTACAATGAGCAGTTCTTC. The encoded protein is CATSRSRPAYNEQFF.

This clonotype was seen at least ten times. The chain is built from TRBV29-1 and TRBJ2-5; possible D gene TRBD1, 5 bases. Between the trimmed V and J ends, which lost 1 base and 1 base, there was a span of 7 bases. Germline V gene sequence: CDR1 SQVTM, CDR2 ANQGSEA. This CDR3 spans 13 amino acids. The CDR3 loop reads CSVEGGGQETQYF. The DNA for the CDR3 is TGCAGCGTTGAAGGGGGCGGCCAAGAGACCCAGTACTTC.

This clonotype was found many times. This rearrangement joins TRBV20-1 to TRBJ2-3; TRBD2 matches at 14 bases. The junction had 1 base not matched to a gene; V was cut back by 0 bases and J by 5 bases. CDR1 is DFQATT and CDR2 is SNEGSKA in the germline V gene (reference sequence). The CDR3 spans 15 residues. CDR3 residues: CSAREGLAGVDTQYF. The CDR3 DNA reads as TGCAGTGCTAGAGAGGGACTAGCGGGGGTAGATACGCAGTATTTT.

The CDR3 DNA reads as TGCAGTGCCCTCCTTGTCGGCGGGGGGGCCGGGACCCAGTACTTC. Encoded protein: CSALLVGGGAGTQYF. This chain uses TRBV20-1 with TRBJ2-5; 9 nucleotides agree with TRBD2. This CDR3 is built from 15 residues. J gave up 7 bases and V 6 bases, and 15 bases lay outside the gene matches. The V gene's germline CDR1 is DFQATT and CDR2 SNEGSKA (reference sequence).

The chain employs TRBV18 and TRBJ2-6; no clear D. Germline V gene sequence: CDR1 KGHSH, CDR2 LQKENI. Trimming took 2 bases from V and 0 from J, leaving 5 bases between them. There are 15 residues in the CDR3. CDR3 DNA sequence: TGTGCCAGCTCACCAGCGACCTCTGGGGCCAACGTCCTGACTTTC. Translation: CASSPATSGANVLTF.

The chain has TRBV6-5 and TRBJ2-5; TRBD1 might be the D (5 bases). The ends were cut back, 2 bases at V and 4 bases at J, with 11 bases in the middle. This CDR3 comprises 14 residues. Per germline, CDR1 MNHEY and CDR2 SVGAGI. CDR3 sequence: CASSYQGRGETQYF. In nucleotides, the CDR3 is TGTGCCAGCAGTTACCAGGGAAGGGGAGAGACCCAGTACTTC.

This clonotype was recorded at least ten times. The V gene is TRBV7-9, the J gene TRBJ2-7; TRBD1 agrees at 8 bases. CDR1 and CDR2 from the germline V gene are SEHNR and FQNEAQ (reference sequence). The CDR3 consists of 14 residues. Trimming at V came to 1 base and at J to 5 bases, leaving 4 bases not matched to a gene. In DNA, the CDR3 is TGTGCCAGCAGCTTAGGGACAGGGTTCAACGAGCAGTACTTC. This sequence encodes CASSLGTGFNEQYF.

This clonotype was found a few times. CDR3 sequence reads: CATSRGPGTSGSETQYF. DNA of the CDR3: TGTGCCACCAGCAGAGGTCCCGGGACTAGCGGTTCGGAGACCCAGTACTTC. This chain joins TRBV15 and TRBJ2-5; 11 nucleotides agree with TRBD2. Germline V gives CDR1 LNHNV, CDR2 YYDKDF (reference sequence). The CDR3 is made up of 17 amino acids. The J segment lost 5 bases and the V segment lost 1 base, leaving 9 bases of the junction unmatched.

This clonotype was observed many times. The chain has TRBV29-1 and TRBJ1-1; D is possibly TRBD1 (5 bases). The germline CDR1 and CDR2 sequences are SQVTM and ANQGSEA. With 6 bases removed from V and 8 bases from J, the gap between germline ends came to 10 bases. The CDR3 has 10 residues. The CDR3 bases are TGCAGCGTGGGGGGGAGGGAAGCTTTCTTT. It codes for CSVGGREAFF.